The subject of this entry is one T cell receptor beta chain. This sample is drawn from a study of T cell responses to AZD1222 COVID-19 vaccine. The CDR3 is made up of 15 amino acids. Trimming took 2 bases from V and 4 from J, leaving 14 bases between them. Germline V gives CDR1 MNHNS, CDR2 SASEGT. Produced via immunoSEQ multiplex PCR; TCRdb's table is partial and in-frame only. The sample lists 140,000 to 150,000 clones, about 93% occurring once. This clonotype was sampled from an adult in good health. This specimen consisted of peripheral blood, obtained on day 0 of AZD1222 vaccination. This rearrangement joins TRBV6-1 to TRBJ2-5; D perhaps matches TRBD1 (5 bases). The DNA of the CDR3 is TGTGCCAGCAGTGAAAGGGCAGGGAAGGGAGAGACCCAGTACTTC. It is translated as CASSERAGKGETQYF.